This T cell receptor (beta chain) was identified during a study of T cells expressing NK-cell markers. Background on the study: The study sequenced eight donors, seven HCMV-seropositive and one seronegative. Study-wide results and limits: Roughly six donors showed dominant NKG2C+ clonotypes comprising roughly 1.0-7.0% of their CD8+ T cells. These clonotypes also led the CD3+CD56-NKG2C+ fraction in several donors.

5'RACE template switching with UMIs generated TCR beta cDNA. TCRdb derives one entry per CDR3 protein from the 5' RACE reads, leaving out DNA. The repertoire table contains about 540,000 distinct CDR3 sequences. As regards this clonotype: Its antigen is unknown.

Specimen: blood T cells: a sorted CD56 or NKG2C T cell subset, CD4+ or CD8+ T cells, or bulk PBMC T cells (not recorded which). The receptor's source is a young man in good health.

The CDR3 spells CASSFRQNNSPLHF. V and J are TRBV27 and TRBJ1-6. The CDR3 runs to 14 residues. Germline loops: CDR1 MNHEY, CDR2 SMNVEV (reference sequence).